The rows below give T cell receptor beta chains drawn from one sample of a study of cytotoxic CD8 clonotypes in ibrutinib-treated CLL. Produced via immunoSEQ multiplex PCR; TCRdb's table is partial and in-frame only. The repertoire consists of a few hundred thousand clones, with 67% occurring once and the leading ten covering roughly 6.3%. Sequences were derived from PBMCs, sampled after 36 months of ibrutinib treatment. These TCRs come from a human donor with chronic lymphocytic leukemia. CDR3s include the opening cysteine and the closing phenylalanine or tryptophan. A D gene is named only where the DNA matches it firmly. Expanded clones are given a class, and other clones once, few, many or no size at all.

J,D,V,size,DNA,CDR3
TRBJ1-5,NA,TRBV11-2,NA,TGTGCCAGCAGCTCATACGGGGGAATTGGCAATCAGCCCCAGCATTTT,CASSSYGGIGNQPQHF
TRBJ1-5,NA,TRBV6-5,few,TGTGCCAGCAGTTCGGACAGCCCTGTTGGCAATCAGCCCCAGCATTTT,CASSSDSPVGNQPQHF
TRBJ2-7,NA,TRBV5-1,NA,TGCGCCAGCAGCTTGGCTCCAGGGCCCGATTACGAGCAGTACTTC,CASSLAPGPDYEQYF
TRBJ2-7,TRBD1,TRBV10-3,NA,TGTGCCTCCGGACACTGGGACAGAGCCTACGAGCAGTACTTC,CASGHWDRAYEQYF
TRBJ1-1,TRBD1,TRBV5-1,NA,TGCGCCAGCAAACGGACAGGAGGGGACACTGAAGCTTTCTTT,CASKRTGGDTEAFF
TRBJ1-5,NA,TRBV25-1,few,TGTGCCAGCAGTGAATGGGGTTCGCCCCAGCATTTT,CASSEWGSPQHF
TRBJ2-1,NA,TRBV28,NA,TGTGCCAGCAGTTCACCTACCCTCCCAGCCGGGGGTACCTACAATGAGCAGTTCTTC,CASSSPTLPAGGTYNEQFF
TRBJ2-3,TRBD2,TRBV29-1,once,TGCAGCGTTGGGGGCGGGAGTCAAGATACGCAGTATTTT,CSVGGGSQDTQYF
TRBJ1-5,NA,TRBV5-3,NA,TGTGCCGATAAGGAAGGGAATCAGCCCCAGCATTTT,CADKEGNQPQHF
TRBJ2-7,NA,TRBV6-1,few,TGTGCCAGCTTGGACAGACGACCCTACGAGCAGTACTTC,CASLDRRPYEQYF
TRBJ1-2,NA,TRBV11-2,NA,TGTGCCAGCAGCTTAAGCTTAAACCCAAGGGGGTCTGACTATGGCTACACCTTC,CASSLSLNPRGSDYGYTF
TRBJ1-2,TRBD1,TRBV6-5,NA,TGTGCCAGCAGTACGGACAGGGGCCTCTATGGCTACACCTTC,CASSTDRGLYGYTF
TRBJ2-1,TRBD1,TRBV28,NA,TGTGCCCATTGGGGACAGGGCTACGATGAGCAGTTCTTC,CAHWGQGYDEQFF
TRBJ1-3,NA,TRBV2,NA,TGTGCCAGCACCGACAGGCGGCGGGCAACATATTTT,CASTDRRRATYF
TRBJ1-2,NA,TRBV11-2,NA,TGTGCCAGCAGCTCATCGGTGGGGCCAACTCGGACCTATGGCTACACCTTC,CASSSSVGPTRTYGYTF
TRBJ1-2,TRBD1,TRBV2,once,TGTGCCAGCAGACACATAGGGGGAAACGACAGGGCGAGGACCTTC,CASRHIGGNDRARTF
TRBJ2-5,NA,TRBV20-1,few,TGCAGTGCTAGCTCCGAAGAGACCCAGTACTTC,CSASSEETQYF
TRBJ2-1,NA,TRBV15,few,TGTGCCACCAGCAGAGTCGGGTGGGATGAGCAGTTCTTC,CATSRVGWDEQFF
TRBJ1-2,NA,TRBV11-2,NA,TGTGCCAGCAGCTCACTATTGGGGTTCGGCTACACCTTC,CASSSLLGFGYTF
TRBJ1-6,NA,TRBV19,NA,TGTGCCAGTAGTCTCCTTAACGCCCATTATAATTCACCCCTCCACTTT,CASSLLNAHYNSPLHF
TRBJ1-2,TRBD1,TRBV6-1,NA,TGTGCCAGCAGGAGGACAGGGACCTACTATGGCTACACCTTC,CASRRTGTYYGYTF
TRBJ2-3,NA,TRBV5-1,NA,TGCGCCAGCAGATTCCACTCCTTGGGCACAGATACGCAGTATTTT,CASRFHSLGTDTQYF
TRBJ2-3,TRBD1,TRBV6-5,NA,TGTGCCAGCAGCTATACAGGGGTAGATACGCAGTATTTT,CASSYTGVDTQYF